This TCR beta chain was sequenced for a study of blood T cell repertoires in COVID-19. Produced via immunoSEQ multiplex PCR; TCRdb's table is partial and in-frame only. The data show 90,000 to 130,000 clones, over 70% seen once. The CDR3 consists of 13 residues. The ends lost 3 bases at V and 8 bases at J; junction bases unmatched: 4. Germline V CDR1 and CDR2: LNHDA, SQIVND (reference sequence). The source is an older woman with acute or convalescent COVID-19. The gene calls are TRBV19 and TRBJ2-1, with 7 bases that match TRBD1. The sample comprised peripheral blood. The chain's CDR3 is CASSINRGDEQFF. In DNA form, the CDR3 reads TGTGCCAGTAGTATTAACAGGGGTGATGAGCAGTTCTTC.